The clone carrying this T cell receptor beta chain was seen once. Antigen specificity is unknown. The germline gene is not matched at one end of the junction; a read error may be the cause. Taking 20-30 mg of unsorted bulk tissue, the authors co-extracted RNA and DNA. Chronic HBV infection, untreated so far, was present in the patients. The sampling covered five separate regions of each tumor. This record comes from a study of tumor-infiltrating lymphocytes in primary liver carcinoma. Whole-study results and caveats: The top-250-clone fraction was significantly higher in tumors than in blood (p = 0.039).

The template, approximately 500 ng total RNA, yielded TCR beta cDNA made with a constant-region primer. Nested multiplex PCR, run for three rounds with slightly modified ARM-PCR, yielded TCR beta libraries. TCRdb re-called the multiplex PCR reads through MiXCR, storing one row per CDR3 protein. The sample shows approximately 190,000 distinct CDR3 sequences, approximately 86% of them seen only once. Specimen: tumor tissue from primary liver carcinoma. This clonotype originated in a middle-aged man with primary liver carcinoma and hepatitis B virus infection.

CDR3: CASSQDKRSGYEQYF. The CDR3 DNA is TGTGCTAGCAGCCAAGATAAGAGGAGCGGCTACGAGCAGTACTTT. V is TRBV4-1 and J is TRBJ2-7; a weak D match, TRBD2 (5 bases). Germline values: CDR1 MGHRA, CDR2 YSYEKL. The CDR3 extends over 15 amino acids.